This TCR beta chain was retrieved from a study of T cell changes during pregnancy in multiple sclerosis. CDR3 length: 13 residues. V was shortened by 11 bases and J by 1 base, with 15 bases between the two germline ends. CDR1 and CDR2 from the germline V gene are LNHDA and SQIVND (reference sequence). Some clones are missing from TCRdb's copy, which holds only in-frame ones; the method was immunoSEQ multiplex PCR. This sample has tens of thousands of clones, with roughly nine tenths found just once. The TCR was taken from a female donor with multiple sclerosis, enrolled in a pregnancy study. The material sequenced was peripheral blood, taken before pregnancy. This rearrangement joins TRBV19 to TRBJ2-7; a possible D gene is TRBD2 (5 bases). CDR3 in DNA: TGTGCCTCGAAAAACTCGGGATCCTACGAGCAGTACTTC. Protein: CASKNSGSYEQYF.